The 5 T cell receptor beta chains below all came from one sample that was sequenced in a study of a mutant IDH1 vaccine in newly diagnosed glioma. Assay used: immunoSEQ multiplex PCR; TCRdb lists only in-frame clones, some missing. The sample gives more than 40,000 clones, about 77% of which show up once; less than 2% is in the top ten. Their antigens remain unidentified. The time point: week 5, during vaccination. What each vaccine dose contained was 300 ug of mutant IDH1 20-mer peptide, accompanied by topical imiquimod. The material was PBMCs, obtained from a glioma patient whose treatment included an IDH1 peptide vaccine. Receptors were obtained from a middle-aged woman with glioma.

This rearrangement joins TRBV19 to TRBJ1-5; D ambiguous. The CDR3 consists of 14 residues. With 4 bases removed from V and 3 bases from J, the gap between germline ends came to 10 bases. Germline values: CDR1 LNHDA, CDR2 SQIVND (reference sequence). The CDR3 spells CASSKTDFNQPQHF. The CDR3 region has the DNA TGTGCCAGTAGTAAAACTGACTTCAATCAGCCCCAGCATTTT. Filled out from reference TRBV19 and TRBJ1-5, the complete variable domain reads DGGITQSPKYLFRKEGQNVTLSCEQNLNHDAMYWYRQDPGQGLRLIYYSQIVNDFQKGDIAEGYSVSREKKESFPLTVTSAQKNPTAFYLCASSKTDFNQPQHFGDGTRLSIL.

This chain connects TRBV2 to TRBJ1-3; D possibly corresponds to TRBD1 (6 bases). The length of the CDR3 is 15 residues. The germline gives CDR1 SNHLY, CDR2 FYNNEI. V gave up 6 bases and J gave up 2 bases, with 14 bases separating them. The CDR3 protein is CASRASTGTGNTIYF. The CDR3 DNA is TGTGCCAGCAGGGCTTCTACAGGGACTGGAAACACCATATATTTT.

Here the CDR3 DNA reads TGTGCCAGCAGCCAGGGGAGTTGGCACACTGAAGCTTTCTTT. Amino acids: CASSQGSWHTEAFF. The chain links TRBV11-2 to TRBJ1-1; D perhaps matches TRBD1 (6 bases). Germline lookup yields CDR1 SGHAT and CDR2 FQNNGV. The germline V and J ends were trimmed by 5 bases and 3 bases, with 13 bases remaining between them. The length of the CDR3 is 14 residues.

The chain has TRBV4-2 and TRBJ1-2; D gene ambiguous. The CDR3 length is 16 residues. CDR1 is LGHNA, CDR2 YNFKEQ, per germline. The V end lost 2 bases, the J end lost 2 bases, and 15 bases lay between the germline ends. The CDR3 protein is CASSQNLRNLNYGYTF. CDR3 nucleotides: TGTGCCAGCAGCCAAAATTTGAGGAATTTAAACTATGGCTACACCTTC.

This sequence joins TRBV29-1 and TRBJ2-3; TRBD1 is a possible D gene (5 bases). Germline values: CDR1 SQVTM, CDR2 ANQGSEA. The CDR3 totals 13 residues. Trimming took off 4 bases at V and 1 base at J, with 9 bases between the two ends. CDR3 DNA: TGCAGCGTTGTAAAACAGGGCACAGATACGCAGTATTTT. Its protein product is CSVVKQGTDTQYF.